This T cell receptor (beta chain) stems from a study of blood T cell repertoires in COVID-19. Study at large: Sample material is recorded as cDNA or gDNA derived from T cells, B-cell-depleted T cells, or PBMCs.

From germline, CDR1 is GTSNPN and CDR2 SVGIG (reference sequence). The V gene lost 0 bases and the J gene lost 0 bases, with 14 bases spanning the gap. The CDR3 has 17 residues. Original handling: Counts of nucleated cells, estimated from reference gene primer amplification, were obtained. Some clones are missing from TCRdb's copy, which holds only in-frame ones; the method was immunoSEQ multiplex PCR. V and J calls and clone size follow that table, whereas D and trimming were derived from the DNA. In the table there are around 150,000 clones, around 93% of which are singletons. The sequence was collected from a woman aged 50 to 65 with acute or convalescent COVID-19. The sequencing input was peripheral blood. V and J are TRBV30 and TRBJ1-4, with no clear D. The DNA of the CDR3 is TGTGCCTGGAGTGTAGATCCTGTACGAGCAACTAATGAAAAACTGTTTTTT. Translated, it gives CAWSVDPVRATNEKLFF.